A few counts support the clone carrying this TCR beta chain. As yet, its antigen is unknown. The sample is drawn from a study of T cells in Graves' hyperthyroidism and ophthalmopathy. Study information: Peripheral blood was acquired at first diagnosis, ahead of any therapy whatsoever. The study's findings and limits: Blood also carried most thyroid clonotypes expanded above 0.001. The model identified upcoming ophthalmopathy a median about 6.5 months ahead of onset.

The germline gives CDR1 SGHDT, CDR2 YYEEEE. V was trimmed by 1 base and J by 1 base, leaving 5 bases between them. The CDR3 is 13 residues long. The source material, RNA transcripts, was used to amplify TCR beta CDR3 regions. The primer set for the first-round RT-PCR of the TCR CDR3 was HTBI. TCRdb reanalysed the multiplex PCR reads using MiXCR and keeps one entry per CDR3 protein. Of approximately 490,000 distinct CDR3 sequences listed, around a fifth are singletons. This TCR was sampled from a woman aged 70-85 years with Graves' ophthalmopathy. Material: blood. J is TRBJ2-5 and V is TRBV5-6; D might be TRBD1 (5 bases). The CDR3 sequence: CASSLQGQETQYF. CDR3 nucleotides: TGTGCCAGCAGCTTGCAGGGCCAAGAGACCCAGTACTTC.